This TCR beta chain emerged from a study of T cell repertoires in cytomegalovirus infection (dated by TCRdb to the late 2010s). Regarding the complete study: Donor HLA type was relevant to the analysis, as public TCR beta signatures indicated carriage of CMV infection together with the matching HLA type.

A remark on this clonotype: The specificity of this receptor is unknown. Base-call qualities are not available, and no considerably larger clone is one nucleotide away.

The run used an Illumina HiSeq 1500. TCRdb reprocessing: public reads trimmed at Q25 with fastp, clones called with MiXCR, in-frame beta chains kept. Rows with one shared CDR3 protein collapse into an entry with the most common genes and DNA. The sample contains under 850,000 distinct CDR3 sequences, 35% of them found a single time. The ten largest clones add up to roughly 2.8% of the sample. Here is what the overall study found, with its caveats: The ex vivo response was dominated by HLA-C-restricted CMV-specific TCR beta clonotypes, which also provided the single most frequent clonotype in two of eight donors. Carriers of CMV infection plus the relevant HLA type were discriminated by the cumulative frequency of public TCR beta family members in the study cohort and in an independent approximately 340-donor cohort.

Sequencing was carried out using PBMCs. The sequence was collected from a human donor in good health (CMV status not recorded). Some clones in this sample may be carry-over from other donors' samples.

The bases are TGTGCCAGCAGTCCACTACTGCAGGGGACCTATGGCTACACCTTC. It codes for CASSPLLQGTYGYTF. This receptor chain uses TRBV28 and TRBJ1-2, with TRBD1 perhaps the D gene, on 6 matching bases. Measured from the cysteine to the phenylalanine, the CDR3 is 15 residues long. Only CDR3 DNA remains: 45 bases, in frame from the first base. Sequences MDHEN (CDR1) and SYDVKM (CDR2) are obtained from the germline V gene. Trimming removed 5 bases from V and 4 bases from J, leaving 17 bases between the germline ends.